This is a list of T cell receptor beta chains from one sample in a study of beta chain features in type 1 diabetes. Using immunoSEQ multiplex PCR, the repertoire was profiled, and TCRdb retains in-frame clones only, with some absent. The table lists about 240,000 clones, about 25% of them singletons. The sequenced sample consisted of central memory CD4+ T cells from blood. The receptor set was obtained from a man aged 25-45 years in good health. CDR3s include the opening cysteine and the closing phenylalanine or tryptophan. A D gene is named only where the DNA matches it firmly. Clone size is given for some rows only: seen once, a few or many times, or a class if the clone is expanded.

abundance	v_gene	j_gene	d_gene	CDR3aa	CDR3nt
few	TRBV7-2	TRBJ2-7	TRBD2	CASSLGLAGGQGGYEQYF	TGTGCCAGCAGCTTAGGGCTAGCGGGAGGACAAGGCGGCTACGAGCAGTACTTC
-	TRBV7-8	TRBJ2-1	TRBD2	CASSLNLAGVLEQFF	TGTGCCAGCAGCTTAAACCTAGCGGGAGTGCTTGAGCAGTTCTTC
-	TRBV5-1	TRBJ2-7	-	CASSSIDEQYF	TGCGCCAGCAGCTCAATCGACGAGCAGTACTTC
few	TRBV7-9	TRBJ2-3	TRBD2	CASSRGLVTDTQYF	TGTGCCAGCAGCCGCGGACTAGTCACAGATACGCAGTATTTT
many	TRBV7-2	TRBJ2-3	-	CASSRASDTQYF	TGTGCCAGCAGCCGGGCCTCAGATACGCAGTATTTT
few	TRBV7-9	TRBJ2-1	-	CATGQASPTSPLYNEQFF	TGTGCCACAGGACAGGCTTCCCCGACTAGTCCCTTGTACAATGAGCAGTTCTTC
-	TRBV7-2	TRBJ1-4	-	CASSFRAGTNEKLFF	TGTGCCAGCAGCTTCAGGGCAGGGACTAATGAAAAACTGTTTTTT
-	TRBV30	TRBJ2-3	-	CAWSVKDTQYF	TGTGCCTGGAGTGTTAAAGATACGCAGTATTTT
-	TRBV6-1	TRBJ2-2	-	CASSDTGANTGELFF	TGTGCCAGCAGCGATACAGGAGCGAACACCGGGGAGCTGTTTTTT
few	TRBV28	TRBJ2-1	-	CASSLVAFREQFF	TGTGCCAGCAGTTTGGTAGCCTTTCGGGAGCAGTTCTTC
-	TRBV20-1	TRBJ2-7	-	CSAAVTYEQYF	TGCAGTGCTGCGGTAACCTACGAGCAGTACTTC
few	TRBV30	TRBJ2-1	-	CAWSPLDEQFF	TGTGCCTGGAGTCCCTTAGATGAGCAGTTCTTC
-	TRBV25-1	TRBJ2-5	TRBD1	CASSAARQGQETQYF	TGTGCCAGCAGCGCCGCAAGACAGGGCCAAGAGACCCAGTACTTC
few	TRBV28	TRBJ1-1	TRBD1	CASRGQATEAFF	TGTGCCAGCAGGGGACAGGCGACTGAAGCTTTCTTT
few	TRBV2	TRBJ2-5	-	CATRRGRTNLGETQYF	TGTGCCACCCGGCGCGGTCGGACTAACCTTGGGGAGACCCAGTACTTC
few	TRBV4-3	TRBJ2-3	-	CASSQDVTSDTQYF	TGCGCCAGCAGCCAAGATGTGACATCAGATACGCAGTATTTT
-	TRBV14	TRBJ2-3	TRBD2	CASSRWTSGEFTDTQYF	TGTGCCAGCAGCCGCTGGACTAGCGGGGAGTTCACAGATACGCAGTATTTT
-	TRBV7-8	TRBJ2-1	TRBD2	CASSRREGYNEQFF	TGTGCCAGCAGCCGCAGGGAGGGCTACAATGAGCAGTTCTTC
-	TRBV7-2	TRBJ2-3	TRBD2	CASSPGLGHGTQYF	TGTGCCAGCAGCCCGGGACTAGGGCACGGTACGCAGTATTTT
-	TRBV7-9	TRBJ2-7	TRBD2	CASSASGRGADEQYF	TGTGCCAGCAGCGCTAGCGGGAGGGGTGCGGACGAGCAGTACTTC
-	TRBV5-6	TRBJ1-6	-	CASSLAGGGYSPLHF	TGTGCCAGCAGCTTGGCCGGTGGGGGTTACTCACCCCTCCACTTT
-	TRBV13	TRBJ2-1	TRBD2	CASSLEGGRANEQFF	TGTGCCAGCAGCTTAGAGGGCGGGAGGGCCAATGAGCAGTTCTTC
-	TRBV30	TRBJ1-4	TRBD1	CAWSATTGRNEKLFF	TGTGCCTGGAGTGCCACGACAGGGAGGAATGAAAAACTGTTTTTT
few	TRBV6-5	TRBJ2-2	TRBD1	CASSYSGTVNTGELFF	TGTGCCAGCAGTTACTCCGGGACAGTCAACACCGGGGAGCTGTTTTTT
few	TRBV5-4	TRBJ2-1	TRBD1	CASSHAGTDNEQFF	TGTGCCAGCAGCCACGCCGGGACAGACAATGAGCAGTTCTTC
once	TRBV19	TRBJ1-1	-	CASSIVRDTEAFF	TGTGCCAGTAGTATAGTTCGGGATACTGAAGCTTTCTTT
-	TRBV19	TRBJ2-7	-	CASDRRKYYEQYF	TGTGCCAGTGATAGGAGGAAGTACTACGAGCAGTACTTC
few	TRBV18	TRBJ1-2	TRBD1	CASSPLDRDYGYTF	TGTGCCAGCTCACCATTAGACAGGGACTATGGCTACACCTTC